These 12 T cell receptor beta chains share one sample of origin, sequenced in a study of post-analysis software for immune sequencing data. Study-level results: Compared with controls, patients had more of roughly five TRBV segments, including TRBV5-6, TRBV5-1 and TRBV20-1.

Their antigens are not known. Tagging with unique molecular identifiers was a feature of the TCR beta cDNA libraries. TCRdb re-called the PCR reads through MiXCR, storing one row per CDR3 protein. Of fewer than 850,000 distinct CDR3 sequences detected, less than 35% appear once; the ten largest clones hold approximately 0.6%. Sequencing was performed on blood. These receptors were taken from a girl under 18 with multiple sclerosis.

This clonotype was seen at least ten times. CDR3 residues: CASSLGQVNTEAFF. Here the CDR3 DNA reads TGCGCCAGCAGCTTGGGACAAGTGAACACTGAAGCTTTCTTT. This chain connects TRBV5-1 to TRBJ1-1; D is unresolved. The germline CDR1 and CDR2 sequences are SGHRS and YFSETQ. Trimming shortened V by 0 bases and J by 0 bases, and 6 bases separated the two germline ends. The CDR3 is 14 residues long.

This clonotype was counted a few times. The rearrangement uses TRBV9 and TRBJ2-5; D not certain. V was shortened by 2 bases and J by 9 bases, with 14 bases between the two germline ends. The CDR3 is made up of 13 amino acids. Germline V gene sequence: CDR1 SGDLS, CDR2 YYNGEE. Here the CDR3 reads CASSVDPLRAQYF. The CDR3 nucleotides read TGTGCCAGCAGCGTCGACCCCCTTCGGGCCCAGTACTTC.

CDR3 DNA: TGCGCCAGCAGCGTGGAAGTGGCAGATACGCAGTATTTT. Its protein product is CASSVEVADTQYF. The chain links TRBV5-1 to TRBJ2-3, with D unclear. This CDR3 is built from 13 residues. Germline V gene lookup returns CDR1 SGHRS and CDR2 YFSETQ. Trimming left V 4 bases short and J 4 bases short, with 10 bases between.

V and J are TRBV5-1 and TRBJ2-7; 9 positions agree with TRBD2. The J segment lost 5 bases and the V segment lost 3 bases, leaving 9 bases of the junction unmatched. From germline, CDR1 is SGHRS and CDR2 YFSETQ. The CDR3 is 15 amino acids. The CDR3 nucleotides are TGCGCCAGCAGCTCCATAGCGGGAGCCACTGACGAGCAGTACTTC. As protein: CASSSIAGATDEQYF.

The chain links TRBV6-6 to TRBJ2-1; 7 bases align to TRBD2. The germline V gene encodes CDR1 MNHNY and CDR2 SVGAGI (reference sequence). The V gene end was trimmed by 3 bases and the J gene end by 5 bases; junction bases not matched to a gene: 7. The CDR3 is 15 amino acids. The CDR3 coding sequence is TGTGCCAGCAGTTATCTAGGCGGGACTAACAATGAGCAGTTCTTC. It translates to CASSYLGGTNNEQFF.

This clonotype was seen many times. The chain recombines TRBV5-1 with TRBJ1-2; TRBD1 might be the D (5 bases). Germline V lookup: CDR1 SGHRS, CDR2 YFSETQ. The CDR3 loop spans 13 amino acids. V lost 0 bases and J lost 3, with 6 bases in between. CDR3 nucleotide sequence: TGCGCCAGCAGCTTGGAAGGGGACTATGGCTACACCTTC. This sequence encodes CASSLEGDYGYTF.

Worth noting for this clonotype: Its ends do not fully match the called genes, so a read error is possible. This chain uses TRBV20-1 with TRBJ2-5; D remains unclear. The CDR3 has 13 amino acids. Germline V CDR1 and CDR2: DFQATT, SNEGSKA (reference sequence). CDR3 DNA sequence: TGCAGTGCTGGAGAAGGACGGGCCACGGCCCAGTACTTC. It codes for CSAGEGRATAQYF.

This clonotype was recorded a few times. The V and J genes are TRBV29-1 and TRBJ2-1; weak D call: TRBD2 (6 bases). The length of the CDR3 is 13 residues. V lost 3 bases, J lost 6 bases, and 12 bases lay in between. Germline V gene data show CDR1 as SQVTM and CDR2 as ANQGSEA. This chain's CDR3 is CSVDRRGFNEQFF. The DNA of the CDR3 is TGCAGCGTTGACCGGAGGGGATTCAATGAGCAGTTCTTC.

The chain couples TRBV20-1 to TRBJ2-3; 10 bases are a match to TRBD2. V dropped 4 bases and J dropped 14; count of bases not matched to a gene: 18. CDR3 size: 15 residues. CDR1 and CDR2 (germline): DFQATT, SNEGSKA (reference sequence). The CDR3 DNA follows: TGCAGTGCTACAAGGACTAGCGGCATCTCCCAATCCTCGTATTTT. Its translation is CSATRTSGISQSSYF.

This chain links TRBV29-1 with TRBJ1-1, with a weak D call TRBD1 (5 bases). The CDR3 covers 15 residues. V was cut by 5 bases and J by 0 bases, with 16 bases left in between. Germline CDR1 reads SQVTM; CDR2 reads ANQGSEA. CDR3 bases: TGCAGCGTTAGAAGTACAGGCGGGATGAACACTGAAGCTTTCTTT. This gives the protein CSVRSTGGMNTEAFF.

This chain links TRBV12-3 or TRBV12-4 with TRBJ1-2, with TRBD1 matching 7 bases. This CDR3 contains 12 residues. Trimming took 7 bases from V and 2 from J; bases not matched to a gene: 1. This chain's CDR3 is CASTDRNYGYTF. In DNA form, the CDR3 reads TGTGCCAGCACGGACAGGAACTATGGCTACACCTTC.

This chain uses TRBV29-1 with TRBJ2-3, with a weak D call TRBD2 (6 bases). V was trimmed by 2 bases and J by 4 bases, leaving 19 bases between them. Germline V lookup: CDR1 SQVTM, CDR2 ANQGSEA. This CDR3 has 16 amino acids. CDR3: CSVEYQGGLGADTQYF. CDR3 DNA sequence: TGCAGCGTTGAATATCAGGGAGGACTCGGCGCAGATACGCAGTATTTT.